One and the same sample provided the 11 T cell receptor beta chains below, sequenced in a study of blood T cell repertoires in COVID-19. This table comes from immunoSEQ multiplex PCR, and its TCRdb copy is limited to in-frame clones, with some not included. The sample carries some 42,000 clones, approximately 92% recorded once. Sequencing was carried out using peripheral blood. All receptors come from a man aged 30 to 39 with active or convalescent COVID-19.

The V and J genes are TRBV12-3 or TRBV12-4 and TRBJ2-3; D is perhaps TRBD1 (5 bases). There are 11 residues in the CDR3. The V and J ends lost 5 bases and 11 bases respectively, with 11 bases between them. Written as DNA, the CDR3 is TGTGCCAGCAGTGCTGGACATTGGCAGTATTTT. Its translation is CASSAGHWQYF.

The CDR3 nucleotides are TGTGCCAGCAGCAAAGAGACTAGCGGGAGTTTAGGAGCCGGGGAGCTGTTTTTT. Its protein product is CASSKETSGSLGAGELFF. V is TRBV7-3 and J is TRBJ2-2; 12 nucleotides line up with TRBD2. Germline lookup yields CDR1 SGHTA and CDR2 FQGTGA. V lost 5 bases to trimming and J lost 6 bases; unmatched junction nucleotides: 13. The CDR3 extends over 18 amino acids. Filled out from reference TRBV7-3 and TRBJ2-2, the complete variable domain reads GAGVSQTPSNKVTEKGKYVELRCDPISGHTALYWYRQSLGQGPEFLIYFQGTGAADDSGLPNDRFFAVRPEGSVSTLKIQRTERGDSAVYLCASSKETSGSLGAGELFFGEGSRLTVL.

The chain employs TRBV4-2 and TRBJ2-1, with 7 bases identical to TRBD2. Germline V CDR1 and CDR2: LGHNA, YNFKEQ. V shed 0 bases, J shed 8 bases, and the junction held 4 bases outside the gene matches. CDR3 length: 14 residues. In DNA, the CDR3 is TGTGCCAGCAGCCAAGATCGGACTAGTCATGAGCAGTTCTTC. Its protein is CASSQDRTSHEQFF.

The chain combines TRBV11-2 with TRBJ1-6; 10 nucleotides match TRBD1. The V gene's germline CDR1 is SGHAT and CDR2 FQNNGV. The CDR3 is made up of 16 amino acids. V shed 5 bases, J shed 6 bases, and the junction held 7 bases outside the gene matches. The CDR3 DNA follows: TGTGCCAGCAGCCCAGGGGACAGGGGAAGTAATTCACCCCTCCACTTT. Encoded protein: CASSPGDRGSNSPLHF.

This chain connects TRBV5-1 to TRBJ1-3; the match to TRBD1 covers 7 bases. The germline V gene encodes CDR1 SGHRS and CDR2 YFSETQ. J was trimmed by 3 bases and V by 4 bases; bases with no gene match: 10. The CDR3 covers 16 residues. In DNA form, the CDR3 reads TGCGCCAGCAGCAGCACTTCCGGGACAGTTGGAAACACCATATATTTT. Translating it yields CASSSTSGTVGNTIYF.

The chain uses TRBV6-5 and TRBJ2-3; TRBD2 is a possible D gene (7 bases). The CDR3 is 15 residues long. V dropped 2 bases and J dropped 2 bases, with 11 bases sitting between them. Germline CDR1 MNHEY, CDR2 SVGAGI. The DNA for the CDR3 is TGTGCCAGCAGTTACGCGGGGGCGACCACAGATACGCAGTATTTT. It translates to CASSYAGATTDTQYF.

Note on this clone: Since no conserved phenylalanine or tryptophan closes the CDR3, a read error is the likely cause. V gene TRBV3-1 (or the pseudogene TRBV3-2) combines with J gene TRBJ1-1; D not certain. The germline V gene encodes CDR1 LGHDT and CDR2 YNNKEL (reference sequence). V lost 0 bases and J lost 8, with 10 bases in between. The CDR3 has 13 residues. CDR3 in amino acids: CASSQEVPQEAFL. CDR3 DNA sequence: TGTGCCAGCAGCCAAGAGGTGCCGCAGGAAGCTTTCCTT.

The chain couples TRBV7-2 to TRBJ1-4; D remains unclear. From germline, CDR1 is SGHTA and CDR2 FQGNSA. V was shortened by 1 base and J by 8 bases, with 17 bases between the two germline ends. This CDR3 has 16 residues. The DNA of the CDR3 is TGTGCCAGCAGCTTAGGGGAGGGTCCTCCTTGGGAAAAACTGTTTTTT. Its protein product is CASSLGEGPPWEKLFF.

This clone was seen once. The chain is built from TRBV4-2 and TRBJ1-2; D not certain. The CDR3 is made up of 15 amino acids. V lost 0 bases and J 4 bases, leaving 12 bases between the germline ends. Per germline, CDR1 LGHNA and CDR2 YNFKEQ. This CDR3 is CASSQDQADFYGYTF. CDR3 DNA sequence: TGTGCCAGCAGCCAAGATCAGGCAGATTTCTATGGCTACACCTTC.

J is TRBJ2-5 and V is TRBV5-1; 10 bases are a match to TRBD2. Germline V gene lookup returns CDR1 SGHRS and CDR2 YFSETQ. CDR3 length equals 16 residues. With 4 bases clipped from V and 0 bases from J, the junction kept 6 bases outside the gene matches. Here the CDR3 reads CASSRTGTSDQETQYF. CDR3 nucleotides: TGCGCCAGCAGCCGAACCGGGACTAGCGACCAAGAGACCCAGTACTTC.

This clone was found a few times. This rearrangement joins TRBV5-4 to TRBJ2-2, with 9 bases lining up with TRBD1. The CDR3 is made up of 17 amino acids. The germline CDR1 and CDR2 sequences are SGHNT and YYREEE (reference sequence). The trim removed 4 bases at V and 4 bases at J, leaving 11 bases unmatched. The CDR3 sequence: CASSPYSGTGSTGELFF. Here the CDR3 DNA reads TGTGCCAGCAGCCCATACTCCGGGACAGGGTCCACCGGGGAGCTGTTTTTT. Full variable domain (missing parts from reference TRBV5-4 and TRBJ2-2): ETGVTQSPTHLIKTRGQQVTLRCSSQSGHNTVSWYQQALGQGPQFIFQYYREEENGRGNFPPRFSGLQFPNYSSELNVNALELDDSALYLCASSPYSGTGSTGELFFGEGSRLTVL.